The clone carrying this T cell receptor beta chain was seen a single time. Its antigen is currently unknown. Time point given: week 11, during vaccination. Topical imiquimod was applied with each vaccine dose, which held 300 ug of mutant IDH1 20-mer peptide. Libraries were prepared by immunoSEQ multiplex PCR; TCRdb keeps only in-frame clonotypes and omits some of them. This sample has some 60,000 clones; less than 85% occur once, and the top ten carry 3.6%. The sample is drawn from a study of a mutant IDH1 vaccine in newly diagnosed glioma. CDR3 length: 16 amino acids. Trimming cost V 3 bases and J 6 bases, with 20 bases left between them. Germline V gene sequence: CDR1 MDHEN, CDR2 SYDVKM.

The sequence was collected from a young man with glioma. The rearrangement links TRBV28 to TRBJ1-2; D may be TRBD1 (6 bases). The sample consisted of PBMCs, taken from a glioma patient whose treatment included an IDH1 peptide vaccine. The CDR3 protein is CASSFPSYTGTNGYTF. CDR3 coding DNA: TGTGCCAGCAGTTTCCCCTCGTATACAGGGACTAATGGCTACACCTTC.